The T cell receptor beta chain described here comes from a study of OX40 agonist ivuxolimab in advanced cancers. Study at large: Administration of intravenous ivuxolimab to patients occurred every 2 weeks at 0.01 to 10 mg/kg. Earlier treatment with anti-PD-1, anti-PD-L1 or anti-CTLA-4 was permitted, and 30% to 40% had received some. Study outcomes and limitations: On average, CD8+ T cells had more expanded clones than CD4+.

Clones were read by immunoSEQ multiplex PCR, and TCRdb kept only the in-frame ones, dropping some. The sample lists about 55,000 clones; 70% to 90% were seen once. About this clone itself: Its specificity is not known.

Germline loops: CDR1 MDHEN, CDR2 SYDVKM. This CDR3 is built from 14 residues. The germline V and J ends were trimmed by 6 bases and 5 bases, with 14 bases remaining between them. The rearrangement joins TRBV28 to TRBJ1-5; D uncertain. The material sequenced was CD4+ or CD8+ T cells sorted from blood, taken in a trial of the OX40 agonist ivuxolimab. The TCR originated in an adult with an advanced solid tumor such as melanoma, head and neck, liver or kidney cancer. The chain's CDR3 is CASSPANSDQPQHF. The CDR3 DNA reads TGTGCCAGCAGCCCGGCGAACAGCGATCAGCCCCAGCATTTT.